This T cell receptor beta chain was documented in a study of T cell responses to AZD1222 COVID-19 vaccine. Findings and caveats of the study: In all cases, repertoires were sampled only after the peak T cell response. Seropositive at baseline were only a handful of AZD1222 recipients.

The CDR3 runs to 13 residues. The table came from immunoSEQ multiplex PCR; TCRdb's copy has only in-frame clones and leaves some out. Here the sample spans fewer than 250,000 clones, about 92% being singletons. In the case of this clone: Its antigen is still unknown.

Material: peripheral blood, obtained on day 0 of MenACWY control vaccination. The chain recombines TRBV21-1 with TRBJ1-6. TRBV21-1 is a known pseudogene. The receptor was isolated from an adult in good health. As DNA, the CDR3 is TGTGCCAGCAGCAAAGGTCGGTGGTCACCCCTCCACTTT. It yields the protein CASSKGRWSPLHF.